This T cell receptor beta chain was identified during a study of blood T cell repertoires in COVID-19. Study summary: Sites across the United States, Italy and Spain contributed samples from acute and convalescent COVID-19.

Within 2 weeks of study entry, exposed participants had contacted a PCR-confirmed or clinician-diagnosed COVID-19 case. As originally analysed: For nucleated cells, counts were estimated from reference gene primer amplification. The table came from immunoSEQ multiplex PCR; TCRdb's copy has only in-frame clones and leaves some out. From that table come the V and J calls and clone size; the DNA was used to work out D and trimming. Of 200,000 to 250,000 clones detected, approximately 90% appear once; the ten largest clones hold 0.85% to 0.9%. From germline, CDR1 is MDHEN and CDR2 SYDVKM. Trimming at V came to 6 bases and at J to 5 bases, leaving 7 bases not matched to a gene. The CDR3 length is 13 residues.

The J gene is TRBJ2-7, the V gene TRBV28; 7 nucleotides agree with TRBD1. This receptor was taken from a man between 50 and 59 years old who had been exposed to COVID-19. The sequenced sample was PBMCs or T cells enriched from blood (not recorded which). The CDR3 sequence: CASSPSGGDEQYF. The CDR3 DNA follows: TGTGCCAGCAGCCCCTCAGGGGGAGACGAGCAGTACTTC.